This TCR beta chain is drawn from a study of blood T cells in healthy people across ages. Study overall: Template switching retrieved approximately one barcoded beta molecule for each two T cells.

The study, taken as a whole, reports: Expanded clonotype changes were possibly confounded by unknown donor CMV status.

The second PCR ran 7 to 11 cycles with a sample-barcoded 5' primer and J-beta primers. MiXCR, applied by TCRdb to the 5' RACE reads, yields one record per CDR3 protein. The top ten hold 13% of the sample, which has roughly 680,000 distinct CDR3 sequences, 45% to 60% seen once. From germline, CDR1 is MNHEY and CDR2 SVGAGI. The V end lost 2 bases, the J end lost 2 bases, and 12 bases lay between the germline ends. The CDR3 has 15 amino acids. To note about this clonotype: Its antigen is not known.

The rearrangement joins TRBV6-5 to TRBJ1-2, with D maybe TRBD1 (5 bases). The source of this sequence is a woman older than 75 in good health. Input material: blood. The CDR3 here is CASSYGQGSNYGYTF. In DNA form, the CDR3 reads TGTGCCAGCAGTTACGGCCAGGGTTCAAACTATGGCTACACCTTC.